A selection of T cell receptor beta chains follows, all from one sample in a study of a mutant IDH1 vaccine in newly diagnosed glioma. The assay was immunoSEQ multiplex PCR, and TCRdb's table has in-frame clones only and misses some. The sample comprises tens of thousands of clones, approximately 86% of which are singletons, and around 20% rests with the top ten. These receptors have no known antigen. The source material was PBMCs, sampled from a glioma patient whose treatment included an IDH1 peptide vaccine. The source is a man aged 18 to 30 with glioma. Some clones in this sample may be carry-over from other donors' samples. The CDR3 runs from the conserved cysteine through the conserved F or W. A D gene is named only where the DNA matches it firmly. Clone size is given for some rows only: seen once, a few or many times, or a class if the clone is expanded.

cdr3_length d_call j_call v_call clone_size cdr3_nt cdr3_aa
15 TRBD2 TRBJ2-1 TRBV29-1 NA TGCAGCGTCGAATTTAGCGGGGGGCCCTTAGATGAGCAGTTCTTC CSVEFSGGPLDEQFF
14 NA TRBJ1-1 TRBV9 NA TGTGCCAGCAGCGCTGCGGGACTGGCCACTGAAGCTTTCTTT CASSAAGLATEAFF
17 TRBD2 TRBJ2-1 TRBV15 NA TGTGCCACCAGCAGAGATAGTACCCAGCGGGGGTGGAATGAGCAGTTCTTC CATSRDSTQRGWNEQFF
14 NA TRBJ1-1 TRBV6-1 NA TGTGCCAGCAGAGCAGGGATGATGGCCACTGAAGCTTTCTTT CASRAGMMATEAFF
14 NA TRBJ2-7 TRBV29-1 NA TGCAGCGTGGGGGTAGGGGGACAAAAGGGCGAGCAGTACTTC CSVGVGGQKGEQYF
14 TRBD1 TRBJ1-2 TRBV30 NA TGTGCCTGGAGTCGGGCAGGGGGCCCTTATGGCTACACCTTC CAWSRAGGPYGYTF
15 NA TRBJ2-3 TRBV29-1 few TGCAGCGTTGTTCAGTTAGATACTAGCACAGATACGCAGTATTTT CSVVQLDTSTDTQYF
17 NA TRBJ1-1 TRBV28 NA TGTGCCAGCAGCCGATCTCCTATTGGGACGCGCAAAGGGTCAGCTTTCTTT CASSRSPIGTRKGSAFF
18 TRBD2 TRBJ2-2 TRBV30 NA TGTGCCTGGAGCCTAAATCTGGGGCTAGCGGGGAACACCGGGGAGCTGTTTTTT CAWSLNLGLAGNTGELFF
14 NA TRBJ1-5 TRBV19 few TGTGCCAGTACCCCGGACGGGCGGAATCAGCCCCAGCATTTT CASTPDGRNQPQHF
15 NA TRBJ1-1 TRBV7-2 once TGTGCCAGCAGCTTCCCGGTCGGGCAGAACACTGAAGCTTTCTTT CASSFPVGQNTEAFF
14 NA TRBJ2-7 TRBV18 NA TGTGCCAGCTCACCGCCGGGTCCTACCTACGAGCAGTACTTC CASSPPGPTYEQYF
14 TRBD1 TRBJ1-2 TRBV4-3 NA TGCGCCAGCAGCCCGAAGACAGGGGACTATGGCTACACCTTC CASSPKTGDYGYTF